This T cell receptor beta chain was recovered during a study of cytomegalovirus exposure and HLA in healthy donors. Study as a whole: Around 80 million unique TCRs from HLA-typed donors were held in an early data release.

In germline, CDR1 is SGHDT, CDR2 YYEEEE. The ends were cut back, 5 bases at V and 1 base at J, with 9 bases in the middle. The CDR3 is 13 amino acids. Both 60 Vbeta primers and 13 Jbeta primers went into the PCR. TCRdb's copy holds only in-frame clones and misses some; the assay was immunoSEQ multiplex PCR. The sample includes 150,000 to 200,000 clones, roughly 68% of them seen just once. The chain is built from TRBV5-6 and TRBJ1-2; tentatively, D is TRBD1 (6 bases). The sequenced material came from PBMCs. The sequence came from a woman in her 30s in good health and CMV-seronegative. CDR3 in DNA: TGTGCCAGCAGGGTGGGACATAACTATGGCTACACCTTC. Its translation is CASRVGHNYGYTF.